The clone carrying this TCR beta chain was seen more than once but under ten times. The antigen is not known. The data were taken from a study of T cells in Graves' hyperthyroidism and ophthalmopathy. Notes on the study in general: Ophthalmopathy prediction by the model preceded onset by a median about 6 months.

Regions amplified from RNA transcripts were the TCR beta CDR3 regions. Researchers ran a first-round RT-PCR on the TCR CDR3 using the HTBI primer set. One entry per CDR3 protein, called by TCRdb with MiXCR from the multiplex PCR reads. The sample shows around 690,000 distinct CDR3 sequences, about 18% of them seen only once. Uncontrolled infection, other autoimmune disease, pregnancy or lactation disqualified patients from enrolment. Input material: blood. This clonotype originated in a man aged 45-65 years with Graves' hyperthyroidism.

The CDR3 bases are TGTGCCAGCAGTTTAGGAGGGCGGGGGCAGCCCCAGCATTTT. Its protein product is CASSLGGRGQPQHF. The chain joins TRBV27 to TRBJ1-5; possible D gene TRBD1, 5 bases. Per the germline V gene, CDR1 is MNHEY and CDR2 is SMNVEV (reference sequence). The V and J ends lost 2 bases and 7 bases respectively, with 12 bases between them. The CDR3 runs to 14 residues.